The source of this T cell receptor (beta chain) is a study of blood T cells in healthy people across ages. Study-level background: There was about one barcoded beta molecule captured by template switching per two T cells. Study-wide findings and caveats: PBMCs were not sorted, which prevented a conclusive comparison of naive versus antigen-experienced cells.

The CDR3 runs to 13 residues. The V segment lost 6 bases and the J segment 9 bases; nucleotides outside the gene matches: 9. Germline values: CDR1 SGDLS, CDR2 YYNGEE. Next came a second PCR, run for about 7 to 12 cycles, which used a sample-barcoded 5' primer along with a J-beta primer mix. TCRdb re-derived calls from the 5' RACE reads in MiXCR, one entry per CDR3 protein. The sample consists of around 1,000,000 distinct CDR3 sequences, around 27% of them appearing once. Of note for this clonotype: The antigen remains undetermined.

These records were also assigned to another study, of T cells of mothers and their children. That paper notes: About 3 million TCR beta reads per child versus over 9.5 million per mother. Slightly, though not significantly, more overlap was seen in related than in unrelated mother-child pairs.

Sequenced material: blood. The clonotype was recovered from a girl aged 2-15 years in good health. The genes are TRBV9 and TRBJ2-4; 7 positions match TRBD1. For the CDR3, the DNA is TGTGCCAGCACGCTAACAGGGGACGGCATTCAGTACTTC. Residues: CASTLTGDGIQYF.